This TCR beta chain was obtained from a study of CD8 T cells in ankylosing spondylitis. TCRdb re-called the 5' RACE reads through MiXCR, storing one row per CDR3 protein. The sample yields over 200,000 distinct CDR3 sequences, about 10% seen once. Notes on this clonotype: This may come from a read error, since a much larger clone is one base off.

The CDR3 consists of 16 residues. Germline V gives CDR1 SEHNR, CDR2 FQNEAQ (reference sequence). The chain employs TRBV7-9 and TRBJ2-5; TRBD2 agrees at 7 bases. This sequence originates from a male donor with ankylosing spondylitis or in good health (not recorded which). Material: blood, either unsorted or a sorted T cell fraction (not recorded which). The CDR3 bases are TGTCCCAGCAGCATTACGGAGCTAGCGGTGACAGAGACCCAGTACTTC. Amino acids: CPSSITELAVTETQYF. The full variable domain, with the rest looked up from reference TRBV7-9 and TRBJ2-5, is DTGVSQNPRHKITKRGQNVTFRCDPISEHNRLYWYRQTLGQGPEFLTYFQNEAQLEKSRLLSDRFSAERPKGSFSTLEIQRTEQGDSAMYLCPSSITELAVTETQYFGPGTRLLVL.